Each of the 32 T cell receptor beta chains below was sequenced from the same sample in a study of CD8 T cells in ankylosing spondylitis. General study results and limits: It appeared that ankylosing spondylitis blood was characterized by a TCR beta motif of fewer than ten highly homologous variants.

Each CDR3 protein gets one entry after TCRdb re-called the 5' RACE reads with MiXCR. Seen here are fewer than 550,000 distinct CDR3 sequences, 5.3% observed once, and the top ten hold under 4.5%. Their specific antigens are unknown. Sequencing used blood, either unsorted or a sorted T cell fraction (not recorded which). The source of these receptors is a male donor with ankylosing spondylitis.

There are many counts of this clonotype. The rearrangement uses TRBV4-3 and TRBJ1-2; no clear D gene. Germline V gene data show CDR1 as LGHNA and CDR2 as YSLEER. Trimming took off 1 base at V and 8 bases at J, with 17 bases between the two ends. The CDR3 is 15 residues long. CDR3 amino acids: CASSQADGNLKGYTF. Written as DNA, the CDR3 is TGCGCCAGCAGCCAAGCTGATGGGAATTTGAAGGGCTACACCTTC.

In this sample, this clonotype turned up many times. DNA for the CDR3: TGTGCCAGCAGCTTGAAGACTAGCGGTAAAGAGACCCAGTACTTC. Amino acids: CASSLKTSGKETQYF. This chain joins TRBV7-2 and TRBJ2-5; 9 bases align to TRBD2. Looked up from germline, CDR1 is SGHTA and CDR2 is FQGNSA. The CDR3 covers 15 residues. The J segment lost 3 bases and the V segment lost 3 bases, leaving 5 bases of the junction unmatched.

This chain uses TRBV21-1 with TRBJ1-2; TRBD1 is the table's D call and was not checked against the DNA. TRBV21-1 is listed as a pseudogene. The CDR3 runs 15 residues. The CDR3 DNA sequence: TGTGCCAGCAGCATTAGGGGACGACTAAACTATGGCTACACCTTC. Residues: CASSIRGRLNYGYTF.

This clonotype showed up many times. The rearrangement joins TRBV20-1 to TRBJ2-1; 9 positions match TRBD2. Trimming at V came to 6 bases and at J to 5 bases, leaving 8 bases not matched to a gene. Germline assignment: CDR1 DFQATT and CDR2 SNEGSKA (reference sequence). The CDR3 contains 14 residues. The chain's CDR3 is CSARQRGAHNEQFF. The DNA of the CDR3 is TGCAGTGCCCGACAGCGGGGGGCCCACAATGAGCAGTTCTTC.

There are many counts of this clonotype. The V and J genes are TRBV27 and TRBJ1-2; D is unresolved. Trimming removed 6 bases from V and 5 bases from J, with 16 bases in between. The CDR3 sequence is 14 residues long. In germline, CDR1 is MNHEY, CDR2 SMNVEV (reference sequence). CDR3 sequence reads: CASSPGGVPYGYTF. The CDR3 DNA reads as TGTGCCAGCAGCCCTGGTGGGGTCCCTTATGGCTACACCTTC.

This clonotype has a count of ten or more. The rearrangement links TRBV9 to TRBJ1-1; TRBD1 matches at 7 bases. This CDR3 region has 14 residues. Germline V gene data show CDR1 as SGDLS and CDR2 as YYNGEE. V shed 0 bases and J 5 bases; nucleotides not matched to a gene: 4. CDR3 sequence: CASSVEGGRTEAFF. The CDR3 DNA reads as TGTGCCAGCAGCGTAGAAGGGGGCAGGACTGAAGCTTTCTTT.

The V and J genes are TRBV28 and TRBJ1-5; 7 nucleotides agree with TRBD1. The CDR3 loop spans 14 amino acids. The germline V gene has CDR1 MDHEN and CDR2 SYDVKM. Trimming removed 8 bases from V and 3 bases from J; junction bases left unmatched: 7. The CDR3 is CASWPGQFNQPQHF. The CDR3 DNA is TGTGCCAGCTGGCCGGGACAGTTCAATCAGCCCCAGCATTTT.

Ten or more counts support this clonotype. The chain employs TRBV20-1 and TRBJ2-7, with 7 positions matching TRBD2. CDR1 is DFQATT and CDR2 is SNEGSKA in the germline V gene (reference sequence). Trimming removed 6 bases from V and 2 bases from J; junction bases left unmatched: 7. CDR3 size: 13 residues. This chain's CDR3 is CSADGSGTYEQYF. CDR3 nucleotides: TGCAGTGCCGATGGGAGCGGGACCTACGAGCAGTACTTC.

The sample holds a few counts of this clonotype. The chain couples TRBV2 to TRBJ2-7; D not certain. This CDR3 region has 12 residues. Germline loops: CDR1 SNHLY, CDR2 FYNNEI. V lost 3 bases and J 6 bases, leaving 9 bases between the germline ends. Here the CDR3 reads CASSETLGEQYF. Written as DNA, the CDR3 is TGTGCCAGCAGTGAGACCCTTGGCGAGCAGTACTTC.

This clonotype was seen ten or more times. The chain carries TRBV12-3 or TRBV12-4 and TRBJ2-2, with D possibly matching TRBD2 (5 bases). This CDR3 is built from 14 residues. V lost 3 bases and J lost 4, with 9 bases in between. CDR3 bases: TGTGCCAGCAGTTTCAGAAGCGGCACCGGGGAGCTGTTTTTT. Amino acid sequence: CASSFRSGTGELFF.

This clonotype was observed many times. This rearrangement joins TRBV4-2 to TRBJ1-1; D is ambiguous. The CDR3 loop spans 17 amino acids. Trimming left V 4 bases short and J 1 base short, with 19 bases between. Germline V gene data show CDR1 as LGHNA and CDR2 as YNFKEQ. CDR3 loop: CASSRPISGSGNTEAFF. CDR3 DNA sequence: TGTGCCAGCAGCCGACCCATTTCGGGGAGTGGGAACACTGAAGCTTTCTTT.

This clonotype was observed at least ten times. The rearrangement joins TRBV4-3 to TRBJ2-3, with a possible D match to TRBD1 (6 bases). V was clipped by 0 bases and J by 11 bases, with 6 bases between them. This CDR3 has 11 residues. The germline gives CDR1 LGHNA, CDR2 YSLEER. CDR3 in amino acids: CASSQEGQQYF. The DNA for the CDR3 is TGCGCCAGCAGCCAAGAGGGACAGCAGTATTTT.

This clonotype came up a few times. The chain links TRBV7-8 to TRBJ2-7; D not certain. The CDR3 consists of 14 residues. The V and J ends lost 4 bases and 6 bases respectively, with 16 bases between them. CDR1 is SGHVS, CDR2 FQNEAQ, per germline. CDR3 bases: TGTGCCAGCAGCTCATGGACCGGTGGCTCCGAGCAGTACTTC. Encoded protein: CASSSWTGGSEQYF.

This clonotype has a count of ten or more. J is TRBJ2-4 and V is TRBV20-1; D is uncertain. CDR3 size: 15 residues. Per the germline V gene, CDR1 is DFQATT and CDR2 is SNEGSKA (reference sequence). V was clipped by 3 bases and J by 0 bases, with 12 bases between them. The CDR3: CSASPLLIAKNIQYF. CDR3 bases: TGCAGTGCTAGCCCCCTCCTCATAGCCAAAAACATTCAGTACTTC.

Regarding this clonotype: At one end the junction does not follow the germline gene, possibly because of a read error. V usage is TRBV4-3 and J usage is TRBJ1-2; a weak D match, TRBD1 (6 bases). The CDR3 totals 14 residues. Germline-derived CDR1 and CDR2 are LGHNA and YSLEER. CDR3 nucleotides: TGCGCCAGCAGCCAAGATCGAAGGGGGGCGGGTTGGGCCTTC. It translates to CASSQDRRGAGWAF.

This clonotype was counted at least ten times. DNA of the CDR3: TGTGCCAGCAGTTTATGGTTGGATGAGCAGTTCTTC. Translating gives CASSLWLDEQFF. J is TRBJ2-1 and V is TRBV12-3 or TRBV12-4; no clear D. V was clipped by 2 bases and J by 8 bases, with 7 bases between them. The CDR3 runs 12 residues.

This clonotype was seen at least ten times. The chain employs TRBV11-2 and TRBJ2-1, with 9 bases aligning to TRBD1. The CDR3 loop spans 15 amino acids. The V gene end was trimmed by 4 bases and the J gene end by 2 bases; junction bases not matched to a gene: 3. In germline, CDR1 is SGHAT, CDR2 FQNNGV. The CDR3 nucleotides are TGTGCCAGCAGCTGGGACAGGGTTGCCTACAATGAGCAGTTCTTC. Translating it yields CASSWDRVAYNEQFF.

The chain uses TRBV2 and TRBJ1-1; no reliable D call. This CDR3 is 15 amino acids long. Germline-derived CDR1 and CDR2 are SNHLY and FYNNEI. V was shortened by 3 bases and J by 0 bases, with 11 bases between the two germline ends. The CDR3 DNA is TGTGCCAGCAGTGAGGAACACCTCATGAACACTGAAGCTTTCTTT. This encodes CASSEEHLMNTEAFF.

This clonotype appeared many times. This rearrangement joins TRBV6-1 to TRBJ2-1, with 7 positions matching TRBD2. The germline CDR1 and CDR2 sequences are MNHNS and SASEGT. The length of the CDR3 is 14 residues. Trimming removed 9 bases from V and 4 bases from J; junction bases left unmatched: 9. The CDR3 is CASFRDYPYNEQFF. The CDR3 DNA sequence: TGTGCCAGTTTCAGGGACTATCCTTACAATGAGCAGTTCTTC.

This clonotype was recorded at least ten times. The V call is TRBV29-1, the J call TRBJ2-3, with D tentatively TRBD2 (5 bases). V lost 4 bases to trimming and J lost 2 bases, with 10 bases between them. The CDR3 is 13 residues long. Germline CDR1 reads SQVTM; CDR2 reads ANQGSEA. CDR3 sequence (DNA): TGCAGCGTTGGATCCGACTACACAGATACGCAGTATTTT. It is translated as CSVGSDYTDTQYF.

This clonotype was counted ten times or more. The chain is built from TRBV7-9 and TRBJ2-7, with D perhaps assigned TRBD1 or TRBD2 (5 bases each). The germline V gene has CDR1 SEHNR and CDR2 FQNEAQ (reference sequence). Trimming left V 7 bases short and J 3 bases short, with 13 bases between. This CDR3 contains 13 residues. The CDR3 nucleotides are TGTGCCAGCACCTCGCCGGGGCGCTACGAGCAGTACTTC. It encodes CASTSPGRYEQYF.

This clonotype was counted many times. The chain has TRBV20-1 and TRBJ1-1; tentative D call: TRBD1 (6 bases). From germline, CDR1 is DFQATT and CDR2 SNEGSKA (reference sequence). CDR3 length: 13 residues. Deletions cut 7 bases from V and 4 bases from J, with 16 bases between. In DNA form, the CDR3 reads TGCAGTGGTCGCGGGACATCTGGCACTGAAGCTTTCTTT. Translation: CSGRGTSGTEAFF.

Remarks on this clonotype: This may arise from a read error, as a much more abundant clone is one base away. The rearrangement links TRBV12-3 or TRBV12-4 to TRBJ2-1, with TRBD1 as a possible D gene (6 bases). The CDR3 length is 16 residues. The CDR3 loop reads CASSSPGQSPGLEQSF. The CDR3 nucleotides are TGTGCCAGCAGTTCCCCTGGACAGAGTCCAGGATTGGAGCAGTCCTTC.

In its sample, this clonotype was seen many times. The chain joins TRBV7-9 to TRBJ2-4; TRBD2 matches at 9 bases. V trimming: 0 bases; J trimming: 5 bases; junction bases outside the gene matches: 5. The germline gives CDR1 SEHNR, CDR2 FQNEAQ (reference sequence). The CDR3 is 16 amino acids. CDR3 in amino acids: CASSLALRGGENIQYF. Written as DNA, the CDR3 is TGTGCCAGCAGCTTAGCCCTGCGGGGGGGCGAAAACATTCAGTACTTC.

This clonotype was seen repeatedly, ten times or more. The J gene is TRBJ2-7, the V gene TRBV5-1; D not resolved. Trimming removed 0 bases from V and 6 bases from J, with 7 bases in between. The CDR3 runs 12 residues. Germline CDR1 is SGHRS and CDR2 is YFSETQ. The chain's CDR3 is CASSLEVGEQYF. In DNA form, the CDR3 reads TGCGCCAGCAGCTTGGAAGTTGGCGAGCAGTACTTC.

In its sample, this clonotype was seen many times. The chain has TRBV5-1 and TRBJ1-1; D possibly corresponds to TRBD1 (6 bases). Germline lookup yields CDR1 SGHRS and CDR2 YFSETQ. This CDR3 is 15 amino acids long. The germline V and J ends were trimmed by 0 bases and 7 bases, with 16 bases remaining between them. Here the CDR3 reads CASSLDRASVLEAFF. Written as DNA, the CDR3 is TGCGCCAGCAGCTTGGACAGGGCCTCGGTCCTTGAAGCTTTCTTT. Full variable domain (remainder filled in from reference TRBV5-1 and TRBJ1-1): KAGVTQTPRYLIKTRGQQVTLSCSPISGHRSVSWYQQTPGQGLQFLFEYFSETQRNKGNFPGRFSGRQFSNSRSEMNVSTLELGDSALYLCASSLDRASVLEAFFGQGTRLTVV.

The rearrangement links TRBV11-2 to TRBJ2-1, with 7 nucleotides matching TRBD2. This CDR3 is 16 amino acids long. CDR1 and CDR2 (germline): SGHAT, FQNNGV. J gave up 0 bases and V 4 bases, and 6 bases lay outside the gene matches. The CDR3 region has the DNA TGTGCCAGCAGCTGGACTAGGCGGACCTCCTACAATGAGCAGTTCTTC. This codes for CASSWTRRTSYNEQFF.

This clonotype occurred a few times. V gene TRBV10-3 combines with J gene TRBJ2-7; 7 nucleotides line up with TRBD1. The V and J ends lost 8 bases and 2 bases, in that order; junction bases with no gene match: 12. Germline lookup yields CDR1 ENHRY and CDR2 SYGVKD. The CDR3 is 15 residues long. CDR3 nucleotide sequence: TGTGCCATCTCACAACGGACAGGCTTTACCTACGAGCAGTACTTC. Its protein is CAISQRTGFTYEQYF.

This rearrangement joins TRBV14 to TRBJ1-2; D possibly corresponds to TRBD1 (5 bases). Between the trimmed V and J ends, which lost 5 bases and 5 bases, there was a span of 12 bases. The CDR3 has 13 amino acids. Germline-derived CDR1 and CDR2 are SGHDN and FVKESK. As DNA, the CDR3 is TGTGCCAGCAGCAGAGCGGGGCTATATGGCTACACCTTC. It specifies CASSRAGLYGYTF.

This clonotype appeared a few times. V is TRBV7-2 and J is TRBJ1-4, with TRBD1 matching over 7 bases. Germline V lookup: CDR1 SGHTA, CDR2 FQGNSA. The CDR3 consists of 14 residues. V shed 1 base and J 8 bases; nucleotides not matched to a gene: 4. The CDR3 is CASSLGTGSEKLFF. In DNA form, the CDR3 reads TGTGCCAGCAGCTTAGGGACAGGTTCGGAAAAACTGTTTTTT.

This clonotype was picked up a small number of times. The V call is TRBV28, the J call TRBJ2-3; 8 bases match TRBD1. Losses at the gene ends were 5 bases for V and 5 bases for J; bases not matched to a gene: 12. The CDR3 runs 16 residues. Germline loops: CDR1 MDHEN, CDR2 SYDVKM. The CDR3 nucleotides are TGTGCCAGCAGTCCACCGGGACAGGAGAAAGGAGATACGCAGTATTTT. Translating gives CASSPPGQEKGDTQYF.

This clonotype was counted ten times or more. V and J are TRBV5-1 and TRBJ2-2; unclear D gene. The CDR3 has 15 residues. Germline CDR1 SGHRS, CDR2 YFSETQ. The ends were cut back, 2 bases at V and 0 bases at J, with 8 bases in the middle. The CDR3 nucleotides read TGCGCCAGCAGCTTAGGCTACCCGAACACCGGGGAGCTGTTTTTT. It translates to CASSLGYPNTGELFF.